The 30 T cell receptor beta chains below all came from one sample that was sequenced in a study of molecular identifiers for immune sequencing clone quantification. TCRdb reanalysed the PCR reads using MiXCR and keeps one entry per CDR3 protein. Among more than 450,000 distinct CDR3 sequences, around 23% were seen once, and the ten largest hold under 0.8%. The source material was naive CD8+ T cells from blood, with Jurkat cell RNA spiked in. Subset specified: FACS-sorted CD8+CD4-CCR7+CD45RA+ naive T cells. The receptors come from a human donor in good health. Some libraries in this study had Jurkat cell RNA spiked in.

Turning to this clonotype: A clone one base away is much larger, so this may be a read error. CDR3 residues: CASCEWGSNQPQHF. Here the CDR3 DNA reads TGTGCCAGCTGTGAATGGGGAAGCAATCAGCCCCAGCATTTT. The chain recombines TRBV25-1 with TRBJ1-5; D unclear. The length of the CDR3 is 14 residues. Germline V gene sequence: CDR1 MGHDK, CDR2 SYGVNS.

This clonotype was detected many times. The V and J genes are TRBV5-4 and TRBJ2-6; D remains unclear. The CDR3 has 16 amino acids. Trimming stripped 4 bases from V and 1 base from J, with 12 bases between. The germline CDR1 and CDR2 sequences are SGHNT and YYREEE (reference sequence). The CDR3 coding sequence is TGTGCCAGCAGCCCCTTTGGAGCGTCTGGGGCCAACGTCCTGACTTTC. Its translation is CASSPFGASGANVLTF.

This clonotype was observed a handful of times. This chain connects TRBV6-2 or TRBV6-3 to TRBJ2-5; no reliable D call. Germline CDR1 is MNHEY and CDR2 is SVGEGT. Trimming left V 2 bases short and J 1 base short, with 2 bases between. This CDR3 has 12 amino acids. DNA for the CDR3: TGTGCCAGCAGTTACGTCCAAGAGACCCAGTACTTC. This sequence encodes CASSYVQETQYF.

This clonotype has a count of ten or more. This chain links TRBV4-3 with TRBJ2-3, with D unclear. With 4 bases removed from V and 1 base from J, the gap between germline ends came to 12 bases. The CDR3 runs 15 residues. Germline V gene sequence: CDR1 LGHNA, CDR2 YSLEER. CDR3: CASSPTRQRTDTQYF. The CDR3 region has the DNA TGCGCCAGCAGCCCCACGCGGCAGCGCACAGATACGCAGTATTTT.

In its sample, this clonotype was seen many times. This sequence joins TRBV27 and TRBJ1-1; D gene uncertain. The germline gives CDR1 MNHEY, CDR2 SMNVEV (reference sequence). V lost 6 bases and J 4 bases, leaving 12 bases between the germline ends. The CDR3 is 13 amino acids. The CDR3 loop reads CASSIRGATEAFF. As DNA, the CDR3 is TGTGCCAGCAGCATTAGAGGTGCCACTGAAGCTTTCTTT.

This clonotype was seen ten or more times. The rearrangement joins TRBV5-6 to TRBJ1-2, with TRBD1 as a possible D gene (6 bases). The V end was cut by 0 bases, the J end by 6 bases, with 9 bases between. Germline V gives CDR1 SGHDT, CDR2 YYEEEE. CDR3 length equals 13 residues. The CDR3 DNA reads as TGTGCCAGCAGCTTGGGACAGGTGAATGGCTACACCTTC. Translation: CASSLGQVNGYTF.

The chain joins TRBV11-2 to TRBJ2-1; 10 bases are shared with TRBD2. The length of the CDR3 is 17 residues. Germline values: CDR1 SGHAT, CDR2 FQNNGV. V was pared by 0 bases and J by 4 bases, with 6 bases of the junction left unmatched. CDR3 residues: CASSLDPGLADYNEQFF. The CDR3 coding sequence is TGTGCCAGCAGCTTAGATCCCGGACTAGCGGATTACAATGAGCAGTTCTTC.

This sequence joins TRBV9 and TRBJ2-5; D not certain. The CDR3 consists of 14 residues. V lost 1 base and J lost 5, with 12 bases in between. Per germline, CDR1 SGDLS and CDR2 YYNGEE. Written as DNA, the CDR3 is TGTGCCAGCAGCGTACACGGCGGAGTGGAGACCCAGTACTTC. It codes for CASSVHGGVETQYF.

The V gene is TRBV5-4, the J gene TRBJ2-5, with 15 bases fitting TRBD2. Germline V lookup: CDR1 SGHNT, CDR2 YYREEE (reference sequence). The CDR3 spans 19 residues. After removal of 5 bases from V and 1 base from J, the junction contained 12 bases not matched to a gene. CDR3 sequence reads: CASREGLAGGNILQETQYF. As DNA, the CDR3 is TGTGCCAGCAGGGAGGGACTAGCGGGGGGTAACATCCTCCAAGAGACCCAGTACTTC.

The chain recombines TRBV9 with TRBJ2-5; D perhaps matches TRBD2 (5 bases). The germline V gene encodes CDR1 SGDLS and CDR2 YYNGEE. The ends were cut back, 0 bases at V and 5 bases at J, with 14 bases in the middle. This CDR3 spans 15 amino acids. The CDR3 coding sequence is TGTGCCAGCAGCGTAGGCGGGTTTAACGGGGAGACCCAGTACTTC. Its protein is CASSVGGFNGETQYF.

The chain uses TRBV11-3 and TRBJ1-5, with TRBD1 matching over 7 bases. CDR1 is SGHNT and CDR2 is YENEEA in the germline V gene. The trim removed 5 bases at V and 8 bases at J, leaving 18 bases unmatched. The CDR3 spans 17 residues. This CDR3 reads CASSLHRGRQVLKPQHF. CDR3 bases: TGTGCCAGCAGCCTCCATAGGGGGCGACAGGTTTTGAAGCCCCAGCATTTT.

This clonotype was seen ten or more times. The junction differs from germline at one of its ends, possibly a read error. V is TRBV29-1 and J is TRBJ2-3, with 13 bases fitting TRBD2. Germline V CDR1 and CDR2: SQVTM, ANQGSEA. The CDR3 covers 13 residues. CDR3 sequence (DNA): TGCAGCGTTGAGGAAGCCGGGACTAGCGGGGAGGATTTT. Amino acid sequence: CSVEEAGTSGEDF.

This clonotype was seen ten or more times. The CDR3 DNA is TGCGCCAGCAGCCCATTCCCGGGACACCAAATAGCCTACGAGCAGTACTTC. Protein sequence: CASSPFPGHQIAYEQYF. The chain links TRBV5-1 to TRBJ2-7; D perhaps matches TRBD1 (6 bases). The V end lost 4 bases, the J end lost 2 bases, and 22 bases lay between the germline ends. Germline CDR1 and CDR2: SGHRS and YFSETQ. The CDR3 runs 17 residues.

This clonotype was recorded at least ten times. The V call is TRBV7-2, the J call TRBJ2-1; tentatively, D is TRBD2 (6 bases). Germline V CDR1 and CDR2: SGHTA, FQGNSA. V lost 2 bases and J lost 3, with 14 bases in between. The CDR3 consists of 16 residues. CDR3 protein: CASSLLYGSLYNEQFF. Here the CDR3 DNA reads TGTGCCAGCAGCTTATTGTACGGGAGCCTCTACAATGAGCAGTTCTTC.

The table lists this clonotype with a few counts. The CDR3 DNA follows: TGTGCCAGCAGCTTTCCACAGATACCGCTTAATGAGCAGTTCTTC. Its translation is CASSFPQIPLNEQFF. The rearrangement joins TRBV6-2 or TRBV6-3 to TRBJ2-1; D not certain. Per germline, CDR1 MNHEY and CDR2 SVGEGT. V was shortened by 6 bases and J by 7 bases, with 19 bases between the two germline ends. There are 15 residues in the CDR3.

A word on this clonotype: The junction does not match germline at one end; this may be a read error. The chain carries TRBV4-1 and TRBJ2-2; TRBD1 matches 8 bases. Looked up from germline, CDR1 is MGHRA and CDR2 is YSYEKL. The CDR3 contains 19 residues. CDR3 region: CTSSQDPPAGGANTGELFF. The CDR3 nucleotides are TGCACCAGCAGCCAAGATCCCCCCGCAGGGGGCGCGAACACCGGGGAGCTGTTTTTT.

For the CDR3, the DNA is TGTGCCAGCAGTTTCCGCCTGGGAACTGAAGCTTTCTTT. Its protein is CASSFRLGTEAFF. The chain joins TRBV28 to TRBJ1-1; D not certain. Per the germline V gene, CDR1 is MDHEN and CDR2 is SYDVKM. The CDR3 runs to 13 residues. Trimming took 3 bases from V and 5 from J, leaving 10 bases between them.

This clonotype was counted at least ten times. This CDR3 is CASSPREGQGEAFF. CDR3 DNA: TGTGCCAGCAGCCCTAGGGAAGGACAGGGTGAAGCTTTCTTT. V and J are TRBV7-9 and TRBJ1-1, with TRBD1 identical over 8 bases. V was pared by 5 bases and J by 7 bases, with 9 bases of the junction left unmatched. The germline CDR1 and CDR2 sequences are SEHNR and FQNEAQ (reference sequence). CDR3 length: 14 amino acids.

This clonotype has at least ten counts. V is TRBV27 and J is TRBJ1-4, with D unresolved. CDR3 length equals 11 residues. The V end was cut by 10 bases, the J end by 8 bases, with 11 bases between. Germline V gene lookup returns CDR1 MNHEY and CDR2 SMNVEV (reference sequence). CDR3: CATLNQEKLFF. The CDR3 bases are TGTGCCACCCTGAACCAGGAAAAACTGTTTTTT.

The CDR3 protein is CASSPRTGGTGNTIYF. CDR3 nucleotides: TGTGCCAGCAGCCCCCGGACAGGGGGGACTGGAAACACCATATATTTT. The genes are TRBV7-9 and TRBJ1-3; 10 nucleotides match TRBD1. CDR1 and CDR2 from the germline V gene are SEHNR and FQNEAQ (reference sequence). The CDR3 loop spans 16 amino acids. The V gene end was trimmed by 5 bases and the J gene end by 2 bases; junction bases not matched to a gene: 6.

The chain carries TRBV27 and TRBJ2-7; maybe TRBD1 (5 bases). Trimming cost V 6 bases and J 0 bases, with 21 bases left between them. Germline assignment: CDR1 MNHEY and CDR2 SMNVEV (reference sequence). There are 17 residues in the CDR3. For the CDR3, the DNA is TGTGCCAGCAGCCTAACTTTGACAGCCTACTCCTCCTACGAGCAGTACTTC. This codes for CASSLTLTAYSSYEQYF.

This clonotype was picked up many times. The chain carries TRBV6-6 and TRBJ2-1; D is ambiguous. CDR1 is MNHNY and CDR2 is SVGAGI in the germline V gene (reference sequence). The V end was cut by 6 bases, the J end by 6 bases, with 6 bases between. The CDR3 is 11 amino acids. The DNA of the CDR3 is TGTGCCAGCAGGGAGAGCAATGAGCAGTTCTTC. Protein: CASRESNEQFF.

This clonotype occurred many times. J is TRBJ2-3 and V is TRBV6-5; tentatively, D is TRBD2 (5 bases). Trimming pared 6 bases from V and 2 bases from J, leaving 15 bases between. CDR1 is MNHEY, CDR2 SVGAGI, per germline. The CDR3 contains 15 residues. CDR3 DNA: TGTGCCAGCAGAGACATGGGAGACCCCACAGATACGCAGTATTTT. Its translation: CASRDMGDPTDTQYF.

This clonotype occurred a few times. V and J are TRBV4-1 and TRBJ2-7; 9 bases fit TRBD1. The CDR3 has 17 residues. Germline V gene sequence: CDR1 MGHRA, CDR2 YSYEKL. Trimming took 4 bases from V and 2 from J; bases not matched to a gene: 12. The CDR3 spells CASSPHLTGTGPYEQYF. DNA for the CDR3: TGCGCCAGCAGCCCCCACCTCACCGGGACAGGGCCCTACGAGCAGTACTTC.

The J gene is TRBJ1-5, the V gene TRBV15; no clear D gene. Germline-derived CDR1 and CDR2 are LNHNV and YYDKDF (reference sequence). The CDR3 spans 15 residues. V gave up 7 bases and J gave up 2 bases, with 15 bases separating them. Here the CDR3 reads CATTGEPNGNQPQHF. The CDR3 DNA reads as TGTGCCACCACTGGCGAGCCAAATGGCAATCAGCCCCAGCATTTT.

As regards this clonotype: A much larger clone differs from this one at a single base, so this may be a read error. The gene calls are TRBV5-1 and TRBJ2-3, with unresolved D. This CDR3 spans 14 amino acids. CDR1 is SGHRS, CDR2 YFSETQ, per germline. CDR3 amino acids: CASGLVGRTDTQYF. CDR3 bases: TGCGCCAGCGGCTTGGTTGGCCGAACAGATACGCAGTATTTT.

In the case of this clonotype: A read error may explain this, as a much larger clone is one base away. The chain couples TRBV2 to TRBJ2-5; D is unresolved. In germline, CDR1 is SNHLY, CDR2 FYNNEI. V shed 8 bases and J shed 6 bases, with 13 bases lying between them. The CDR3 sequence is 12 residues long. The CDR3 region is CASQHGSKTQYF. The CDR3 region has the DNA TGTGCCAGCCAGCATGGGTCGAAGACCCAGTACTTC.

This chain uses TRBV30 with TRBJ2-5; 12 nucleotides match TRBD2. J gave up 4 bases and V 5 bases, and 5 bases lay outside the gene matches. Germline V gene lookup returns CDR1 GTSNPN and CDR2 SVGIG (reference sequence). The CDR3 has 14 residues. This CDR3 reads CAWDGLAGTETQYF. The CDR3 DNA follows: TGTGCCTGGGACGGACTAGCGGGGACAGAGACCCAGTACTTC.

This clonotype was seen more than once but under ten times. The chain uses TRBV20-1 and TRBJ1-1; 7 positions match TRBD1. The CDR3 extends over 18 amino acids. In germline, CDR1 is DFQATT, CDR2 SNEGSKA (reference sequence). J lost 3 bases, V lost 2 bases, and 18 bases had no gene match. The CDR3 is CSARPPGVQGFFDTEAFF. As DNA, the CDR3 is TGCAGTGCTAGACCCCCCGGAGTACAGGGGTTTTTTGACACTGAAGCTTTCTTT.

Notes on this clonotype: A junction boundary mismatches the germline segment, possibly from a read error. The chain's CDR3 is CASNPPTGRGTGELVF. CDR3 sequence (DNA): TGTGCCAGTAATCCCCCGACAGGGAGAGGCACCGGGGAGCTGGTTTTT. The rearrangement links TRBV19 to TRBJ2-2; TRBD1 agrees at 7 bases. This CDR3 comprises 16 residues. CDR1 LNHDA and CDR2 SQIVND come from the germline V gene (reference sequence).